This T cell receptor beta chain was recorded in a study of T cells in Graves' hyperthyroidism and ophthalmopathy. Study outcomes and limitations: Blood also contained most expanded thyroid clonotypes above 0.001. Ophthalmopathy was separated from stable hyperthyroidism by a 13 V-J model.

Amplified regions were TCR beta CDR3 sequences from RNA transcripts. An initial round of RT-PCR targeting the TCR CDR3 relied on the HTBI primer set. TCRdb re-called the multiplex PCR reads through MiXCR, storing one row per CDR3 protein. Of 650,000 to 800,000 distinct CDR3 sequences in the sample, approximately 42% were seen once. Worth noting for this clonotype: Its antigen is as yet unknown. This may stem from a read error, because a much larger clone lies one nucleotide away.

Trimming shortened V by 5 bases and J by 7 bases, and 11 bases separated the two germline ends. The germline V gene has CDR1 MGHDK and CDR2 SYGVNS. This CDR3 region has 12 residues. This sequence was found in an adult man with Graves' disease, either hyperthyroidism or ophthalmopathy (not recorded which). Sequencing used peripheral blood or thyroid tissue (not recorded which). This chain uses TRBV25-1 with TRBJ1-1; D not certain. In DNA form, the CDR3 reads TGTGCCAGCAGTTACGGGCGGAATGAAGCTTTCTTT. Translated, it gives CASSYGRNEAFF.